This paragraph reports one T cell receptor (beta chain). Primed by a sample-barcoded 5' primer and a J-beta primer mix, a second PCR proceeded for about 6 to 12 cycles. Each cDNA molecule received a tag from a template-switch adaptor that had 12 random nucleotides. TCRdb re-analysed the 5' RACE reads in MiXCR, keeping a single row per CDR3 protein. This sample carries approximately 800,000 distinct CDR3 sequences, 20% to 30% of them seen once, and the ten largest clones take 2.5% to 3.5%. The data stem from a study of blood T cells in healthy people across ages. This sample was shared with a second study, whose subject was T cells of mothers and their children. That publication notes: An overlap that was slightly higher, though non-significant, was seen in related mother-child pairs versus unrelated pairs.

The source of this sequence is a boy between 10 and 17 years old in good health. Sequencing was carried out using blood.

The CDR3: CASSLLAPRGAGETQYF. The CDR3 bases are TGTGCCAGCAGTCTTTTGGCCCCCAGGGGCGCGGGAGAGACCCAGTACTTC. This chain connects TRBV27 to TRBJ2-5, with D perhaps matching TRBD1 (6 bases). The CDR3 loop spans 17 amino acids. Looked up from germline, CDR1 is MNHEY and CDR2 is SMNVEV (reference sequence). The V end lost 5 bases, the J end lost 4 bases, and 23 bases lay between the germline ends.